Described below is a single TCR beta chain sequence and its context. Antigen: not known. Using quantitative 5'-RACE with molecular barcodes, the authors made TCR beta libraries. TCRdb ran MiXCR on the 5' RACE reads and lists one entry per CDR3 protein. The sample contains approximately 39,000 distinct CDR3 sequences, around an eighth of which appear only once. This CDR3 has 15 residues. The V and J ends lost 0 bases and 2 bases respectively, with 14 bases between them. Germline V gene lookup returns CDR1 DFQATT and CDR2 SNEGSKA (reference sequence). This entry belongs to a study of CD8 T cells in ankylosing spondylitis. Study outcomes and limitations: Clones linked to the disease showed a CD8+ phenotype. They occurred at relatively low frequencies in peripheral blood. What seemed typical of ankylosing spondylitis blood was a TCR beta motif built from eight highly homologous variants. The study looked at matched synovial fluid samples from ankylosing spondylitis patients. Disease-linked clones were reported to be significantly enriched there.

This clonotype originated in a male donor with ankylosing spondylitis. V is TRBV20-1 and J is TRBJ2-7; perhaps TRBD2 as D (6 bases). Material: synovial fluid, either unsorted or a sorted T cell fraction (not recorded which). This CDR3 reads CSARDLARDAYEQYF. The DNA of the CDR3 is TGCAGTGCTAGAGATCTCGCGCGGGACGCCTACGAGCAGTACTTC.